Described below is a single T cell receptor (beta chain) sequence and its context. The target antigen is unknown. This CDR3 comprises 14 residues. CDR1 SEHNR and CDR2 FQNEAQ come from the germline V gene (reference sequence). The ends were cut back, 2 bases at V and 8 bases at J, with 15 bases in the middle. An Oncomine TCR Beta short-read assay was used to sequence the DNA from cultured CD4+ T cells. TCRdb reprocessed the PCR reads with MiXCR, giving one entry per CDR3 protein. This table holds approximately 12,000 distinct CDR3 sequences, approximately 60% found once. This sample stems from a study of vaccination and CD4 T cells after COVID-19. Study in general: For each participant, vaccination comprised two doses of either the BNT162b2 or the mRNA-1273 vaccine.

Treatment noted: roughly 10-day PBMC culture with coronavirus spike peptide pools or control peptides (ViraFEST assay). Sequenced material: CD4+ T cells from blood, cultured in vitro. This sequence was found in a human donor who had recovered from COVID-19. This chain uses TRBV7-9 with TRBJ1-2; tentative D call: TRBD1 (5 bases). This CDR3 reads CASSLQGIREGYTF. CDR3 bases: TGTGCCAGCAGCTTACAAGGAATCAGGGAGGGCTACACCTTC. Supplemented by reference TRBV7-9 and TRBJ1-2, the full variable domain reads DTGVSQNPRHKITKRGQNVTFRCDPISEHNRLYWYRQTLGQGPEFLTYFQNEAQLEKSRLLSDRFSAERPKGSFSTLEIQRTEQGDSAMYLCASSLQGIREGYTFGSGTRLTVV.